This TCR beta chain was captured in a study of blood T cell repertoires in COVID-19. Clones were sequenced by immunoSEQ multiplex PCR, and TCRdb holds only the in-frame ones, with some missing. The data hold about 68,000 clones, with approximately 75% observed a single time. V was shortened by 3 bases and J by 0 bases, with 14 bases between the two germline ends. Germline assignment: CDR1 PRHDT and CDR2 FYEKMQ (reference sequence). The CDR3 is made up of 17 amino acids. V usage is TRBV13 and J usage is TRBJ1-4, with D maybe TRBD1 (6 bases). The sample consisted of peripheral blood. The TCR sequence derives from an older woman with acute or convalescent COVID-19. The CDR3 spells CASSFTLDSATNEKLFF. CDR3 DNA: TGTGCCAGCAGCTTCACTCTGGACAGTGCAACTAATGAAAAACTGTTTTTT.